Reported below is one TCR beta chain. Its antigen is not known. This could be a read error, since a much larger clone is one nucleotide away. These data belong to a study of regulatory T cells in long-lasting Graves disease. Findings and limits, study-wide: Comparison showed that persistent patients shared more public clonotypes (about 2,700) than new patients (about 970).

CDR3 size: 15 residues. Germline assignment: CDR1 MNHNS and CDR2 SASEGT. The ends were cut back, 0 bases at V and 0 bases at J, with 9 bases in the middle. Construction of the TCR beta libraries employed iRepertoire HTBI primers in conjunction with Arm-PCR of CDR3 regions. TCRdb independently ran MiXCR on the multiplex PCR reads; one entry per CDR3 protein. The sample carries more than 350,000 distinct CDR3 sequences, just under 15% recorded once. Documented time point: newly diagnosed GD, antithyroid drugs for less than 3 months. Making the TCR library involved RNA that had been extracted from PBMCs. Separately, the same data were catalogued under a study of T cells in Graves' hyperthyroidism and ophthalmopathy.

The sequencing here drew on peripheral blood mononuclear cells (PBMCs), taken at new diagnosis, from a patient treated with antithyroid drugs. The chain carries TRBV6-1 and TRBJ2-7; the D is unclear. This sequence originates from a woman aged 30 to 39 with Graves disease. The CDR3 sequence: CASSEAPLSSYEQYF. The CDR3 DNA follows: TGTGCCAGCAGTGAAGCCCCCCTGAGCTCCTACGAGCAGTACTTC.